Below, 8 T cell receptor beta chains from the same sample are listed, as sequenced in a study of T-cell memory formation after mild COVID-19. TCRdb ran MiXCR on the 5' RACE reads and lists one entry per CDR3 protein. This repertoire shows around 140,000 distinct CDR3 sequences, 15% to 20% found once; its top ten account for about 2%. Sequencing used PBMCs or a T cell subset sorted from them (not recorded which). These receptors were obtained from an adult woman who had mild COVID-19 (a few samples of this study predate the infection). Cell type and time point are not known.

This clonotype was recorded a few times. The V and J genes are TRBV7-2 and TRBJ2-5; 9 positions match TRBD2. From germline, CDR1 is SGHTA and CDR2 FQGNSA. Trimming at V came to 3 bases and at J to 3 bases, leaving 5 bases not matched to a gene. The CDR3 has 15 amino acids. CDR3 sequence (DNA): TGTGCCAGCAGCTTCTGGCTAGCGGGAAAAGAGACCCAGTACTTC. Protein product: CASSFWLAGKETQYF.

The chain has TRBV12-3 or TRBV12-4 and TRBJ1-5; 8 bases map to TRBD1. Germline trimming cut 5 bases from V and 7 bases from J; bases unmatched to any gene: 13. This CDR3 has 16 residues. CDR3 protein: CASSPIRTGFEQPQHF. The CDR3 coding sequence is TGTGCCAGCAGTCCAATAAGGACAGGGTTCGAACAGCCCCAGCATTTT.

This clonotype was observed at least ten times. V usage is TRBV20-1 and J usage is TRBJ2-3; possibly TRBD1 or TRBD2 for D (6 bases each). Germline lookup yields CDR1 DFQATT and CDR2 SNEGSKA (reference sequence). The CDR3 runs to 13 residues. The V end lost 6 bases, the J end lost 2 bases, and 12 bases lay between the germline ends. CDR3 in DNA: TGCAGTGCCCCAAGGGGGGCCACAGATACGCAGTATTTT. It encodes CSAPRGATDTQYF.

Only a few counts were recorded for this clonotype. V and J are TRBV6-5 and TRBJ2-1, with D tentatively TRBD2 (6 bases). CDR1 is MNHEY, CDR2 SVGAGI, per germline. This CDR3 has 14 amino acids. V shed 6 bases and J shed 5 bases, with 14 bases lying between them. The CDR3 bases are TGTGCCAGCAGACTCGGGACTTTGGACAATGAGCAGTTCTTC. It encodes CASRLGTLDNEQFF.

The chain has TRBV5-6 and TRBJ2-7, with TRBD2 matching over 8 bases. Trimming took 2 bases from V and 4 from J; bases not matched to a gene: 8. The CDR3 has 15 residues. Germline V gene data show CDR1 as SGHDT and CDR2 as YYEEEE. The CDR3, as DNA: TGTGCCAGCAGCTTTTTGGGGAGCGGGAGATACGAGCAGTACTTC. Its protein is CASSFLGSGRYEQYF.

This clonotype was seen a handful of times. V and J are TRBV30 and TRBJ2-7, with D possibly TRBD2 on 6 matching bases. Trimming removed 3 bases at V and 0 bases at J, with 9 bases between. The CDR3 covers 13 residues. The germline V gene has CDR1 GTSNPN and CDR2 SVGIG (reference sequence). CDR3 residues: CAWRGRSSYEQYF. CDR3 coding DNA: TGTGCCTGGAGGGGGAGGTCCTCCTACGAGCAGTACTTC.

This clonotype came up once. The chain employs TRBV5-1 and TRBJ2-3; the match to TRBD2 covers 8 bases. The CDR3 is 15 amino acids. Trimming cost V 4 bases and J 0 bases; bases outside gene matches: 4. Germline CDR1 SGHRS, CDR2 YFSETQ. The CDR3, as DNA: TGCGCCAGCAGCCCGGCGGGGGGAAGCACAGATACGCAGTATTTT. It is translated as CASSPAGGSTDTQYF.

The V and J genes are TRBV12-3 or TRBV12-4 and TRBJ2-7, with 7 positions matching TRBD1. V dropped 6 bases and J dropped 2; count of bases not matched to a gene: 13. The CDR3 has 16 amino acids. The CDR3 nucleotides are TGTGCCAGCAGCCCTCGACAGGGCGAGGGTGCCTACGAGCAGTACTTC. Its translation: CASSPRQGEGAYEQYF.